The clone carrying this T cell receptor beta chain was counted ten times or more. No antigen is known for it. This specimen comes from a study of neurological immune-mediated disorders. Background on the study: In a group of approximately 35 multiple sclerosis patients, around 31 had the relapsing-remitting type and 3 had the secondary progressive type. Study conclusions and caveats: Expansion of TCR clones was greatest in HTLV-1-associated myelopathy and smallest in multiple sclerosis, where it fell below that of healthy controls.

TCRdb ran MiXCR on the 5' RACE reads and lists one entry per CDR3 protein. In the table there are approximately 50,000 distinct CDR3 sequences, around 3.4% of which are singletons. CDR1 is SGHNT, CDR2 YENEEA, per germline. Trimming cost V 2 bases and J 5 bases, with 19 bases left between them. The CDR3 totals 17 residues. The sample was PBMCs. This TCR derives from a man aged 35 to 55 with multiple sclerosis. The chain combines TRBV11-3 with TRBJ2-1; D remains ambiguous. The CDR3 loop reads CASSLIFRAWGDNEQFF. CDR3 DNA sequence: TGTGCCAGCAGCTTAATCTTTCGGGCGTGGGGTGACAATGAGCAGTTCTTC.